The 14 T cell receptor beta chains given below trace back to one sample, sequenced in a study of cytomegalovirus exposure and HLA in healthy donors. The primer mix had 60 Vbeta and 13 Jbeta primers. Assay used: immunoSEQ multiplex PCR; TCRdb lists only in-frame clones, some missing. The table records tens of thousands of clones, over 60% of them present only once. What was sequenced was PBMCs. Receptor source: a man aged 50 or older in good health and CMV-seropositive.

The gene calls are TRBV7-8 and TRBJ1-2; 8 bases fit TRBD1. CDR1 SGHVS and CDR2 FQNEAQ come from the germline V gene. The CDR3 contains 15 residues. After removal of 2 bases from V and 7 bases from J, the junction contained 9 bases not matched to a gene. The CDR3 sequence is CASSLRQGAGSGYTF. Here the CDR3 DNA reads TGTGCCAGCAGCTTAAGGCAGGGGGCTGGGAGTGGCTACACCTTC.

The chain combines TRBV10-3 with TRBJ2-7, with D unresolved. Germline V gene data show CDR1 as ENHRY and CDR2 as SYGVKD. V was clipped by 4 bases and J by 7 bases, with 14 bases between them. This CDR3 is 13 amino acids long. The CDR3 nucleotides are TGTGCCATCAGTGTGCCAGGCGAACGGGAGCAGTACTTC. This codes for CAISVPGEREQYF.

CDR3 sequence: CASSLDRGEQYF. The CDR3 DNA reads as TGTGCCAGCAGCTTAGACAGGGGCGAGCAGTACTTC. This rearrangement joins TRBV7-6 to TRBJ2-7, with 7 nucleotides matching TRBD1. This CDR3 has 12 amino acids. V trimming: 1 base; J trimming: 6 bases; junction bases outside the gene matches: 0. CDR1 and CDR2 from the germline V gene are SGHVS and FNYEAQ.

The chain recombines TRBV11-3 with TRBJ1-5; D might be TRBD1 (6 bases). This CDR3 contains 19 residues. The ends were cut back, 0 bases at V and 4 bases at J, with 22 bases in the middle. Per the germline V gene, CDR1 is SGHNT and CDR2 is YENEEA. This CDR3 is CASSLDPSSAGQLNQPQHF. The CDR3 DNA is TGTGCCAGCAGCTTAGACCCCTCCTCAGCAGGACAGCTTAATCAGCCCCAGCATTTT.

This clone was recorded once. The V and J genes are TRBV28 and TRBJ1-1; TRBD1 might be the D (5 bases). The germline V gene encodes CDR1 MDHEN and CDR2 SYDVKM. Between the trimmed V and J ends, which lost 5 bases and 1 base, there was a span of 11 bases. The CDR3 runs to 14 residues. Written as DNA, the CDR3 is TGTGCCAGCAGTCCAGGACACACGAACACTGAAGCTTTCTTT. Its protein is CASSPGHTNTEAFF.

The gene calls are TRBV18 and TRBJ2-7; possibly TRBD1 for D (6 bases). CDR1 and CDR2 (germline): KGHSH, LQKENI. V shed 3 bases and J shed 2 bases, with 8 bases lying between them. The CDR3 contains 13 residues. In DNA form, the CDR3 reads TGTGCCAGCTCACCCGGGACAACCTACGAGCAGTACTTC. Translating it yields CASSPGTTYEQYF.

The chain combines TRBV5-4 with TRBJ1-2, with 7 bases matching TRBD1. In germline, CDR1 is SGHNT, CDR2 YYREEE (reference sequence). The CDR3 runs to 14 residues. Germline trimming cut 3 bases from V and 4 bases from J; bases unmatched to any gene: 6. CDR3 DNA: TGTGCCAGCAGCTCCCAGGGGGGTACCTATGGCTACACCTTC. The encoded protein is CASSSQGGTYGYTF.

The chain employs TRBV7-7 and TRBJ2-1, with TRBD2 identical over 7 bases. Trimming took 1 base from V and 0 from J; bases not matched to a gene: 3. The CDR3 loop spans 16 amino acids. CDR1 SSHAT and CDR2 FNYEAQ come from the germline V gene (reference sequence). The CDR3 reads CASSLGGGPSYNEQFF. CDR3 nucleotide sequence: TGTGCCAGCAGCTTAGGCGGGGGTCCCTCCTACAATGAGCAGTTCTTC. The whole variable domain, remainder taken from reference TRBV7-7 and TRBJ2-1, is GAGVSQSPRYKVTKRGQDVTLRCDPISSHATLYWYQQALGQGPEFLTYFNYEAQPDKSGLPSDRFSAERPEGSISTLTIQRTEQRDSAMYRCASSLGGGPSYNEQFFGPGTRLTVL.

The chain is built from TRBV7-9 and TRBJ1-5; D not resolved. CDR1 and CDR2 from the germline V gene are SEHNR and FQNEAQ (reference sequence). Trimming took 7 bases from V and 4 from J, leaving 14 bases between them. CDR3 size: 14 residues. In DNA, the CDR3 is TGTGCCAGCATCAGGCTAGGAGGGAATCAGCCCCAGCATTTT. Amino acid sequence: CASIRLGGNQPQHF.

The chain links TRBV6-5 to TRBJ1-1; 7 nucleotides align to TRBD1. The CDR3 sequence is 14 residues long. The ends lost 2 bases at V and 6 bases at J; junction bases unmatched: 6. Germline V gene sequence: CDR1 MNHEY, CDR2 SVGAGI. The CDR3 spells CASSYRGRRAEAFF. CDR3 DNA: TGTGCCAGCAGTTACAGGGGGCGACGGGCTGAAGCTTTCTTT.

The chain recombines TRBV9 with TRBJ1-1; 10 nucleotides agree with TRBD1. The germline CDR1 and CDR2 sequences are SGDLS and YYNGEE. There are 15 residues in the CDR3. With V trimmed by 4 bases and J by 3 bases, 6 bases remained unmatched. The CDR3 bases are TGTGCCAGCAGCTTCGACAGGGGGCTGGACACTGAAGCTTTCTTT. It is translated as CASSFDRGLDTEAFF.

V gene TRBV4-1 combines with J gene TRBJ1-5, with D tentatively TRBD1 (6 bases). Trimming cost V 4 bases and J 0 bases, with 13 bases left between them. Germline lookup yields CDR1 MGHRA and CDR2 YSYEKL. The CDR3 contains 16 residues. The CDR3 sequence: CASSLNREYSNQPQHF. The CDR3 DNA is TGCGCCAGCAGCCTGAACAGGGAGTATAGCAATCAGCCCCAGCATTTT.

The genes are TRBV11-3 and TRBJ2-7; perhaps TRBD2 as D (6 bases). The V gene's germline CDR1 is SGHNT and CDR2 YENEEA. The CDR3 is 14 residues long. Trimming took off 2 bases at V and 5 bases at J, with 13 bases between the two ends. CDR3 loop: CASSLRGGGDEQYF. As DNA, the CDR3 is TGTGCCAGCAGCTTAAGAGGTGGAGGGGACGAGCAGTACTTC.

Only a few counts were recorded for this clone. The chain couples TRBV9 to TRBJ2-5, with 13 positions matching TRBD2. The CDR3 totals 16 residues. Germline CDR1 reads SGDLS; CDR2 reads YYNGEE. Trimming at V came to 0 bases and at J to 4 bases, leaving 3 bases not matched to a gene. The CDR3 nucleotides are TGTGCCAGCAGCGTAGCGACTAGCGGGGGGTTAGAGACCCAGTACTTC. This translates into CASSVATSGGLETQYF. Looking up the rest from reference TRBV9 and TRBJ2-5 gives the full variable domain: DSGVTQTPKHLITATGQRVTLRCSPRSGDLSVYWYQQSLDQGLQFLIQYYNGEERAKGNILERFSAQQFPDLHSELNLSSLELGDSALYFCASSVATSGGLETQYFGPGTRLLVL.